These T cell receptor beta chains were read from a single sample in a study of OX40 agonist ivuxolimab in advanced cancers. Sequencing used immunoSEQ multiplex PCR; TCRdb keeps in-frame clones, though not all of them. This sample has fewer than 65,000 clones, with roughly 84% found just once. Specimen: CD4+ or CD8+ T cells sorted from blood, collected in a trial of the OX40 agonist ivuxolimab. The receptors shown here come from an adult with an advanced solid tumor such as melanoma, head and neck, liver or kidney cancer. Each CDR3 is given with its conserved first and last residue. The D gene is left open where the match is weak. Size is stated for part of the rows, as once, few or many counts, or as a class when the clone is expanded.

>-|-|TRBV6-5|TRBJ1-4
TGTGCCAGCAGTTATACCGGGGGGCCCAATGAAAAACTGTTTTTT
CASSYTGGPNEKLFF
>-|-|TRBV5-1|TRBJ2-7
TGCGCCAGCAGCTTGGAAGCCAGGTCCGCTGGGGAGCAGTACTTC
CASSLEARSAGEQYF
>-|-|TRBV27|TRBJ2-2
TGTGCCAGCAGTTTATATAAAGGGGTCGGGGAGCTGTTTTTT
CASSLYKGVGELFF
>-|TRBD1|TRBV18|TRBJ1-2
TGTGCCAGCTCCCAGGACGTTACAGGGGGAATAGGTGGTGATGGCTACACCTTC
CASSQDVTGGIGGDGYTF
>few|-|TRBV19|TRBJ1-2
TGTGCCAGTAGTATAGATCCGTCCACAGGGTCGCGCTATGGCTACACCTTC
CASSIDPSTGSRYGYTF
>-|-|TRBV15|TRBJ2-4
TGTGCCACCAGGGGCCGCGGGGATTCAAACATTCAGTACTTC
CATRGRGDSNIQYF
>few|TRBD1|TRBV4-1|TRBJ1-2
TGCGCCAGCAGCCAGGATCCGGGGACAGGGGGCGTCTATGGCTACACCTTC
CASSQDPGTGGVYGYTF
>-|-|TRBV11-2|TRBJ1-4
TGTGCCAGCAGCTTAGGCGGAGCCGAGGGTGAAAAACTGTTTTTT
CASSLGGAEGEKLFF
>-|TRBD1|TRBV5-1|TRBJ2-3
TGCGCCAGCAGGAGGACAGGGAGCACAGATACGCAGTATTTT
CASRRTGSTDTQYF
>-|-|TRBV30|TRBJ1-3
TGTGCCTGGGTTGACGGCTCAGTCTCTGGAAACACCATATATTTT
CAWVDGSVSGNTIYF
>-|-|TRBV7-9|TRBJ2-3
TGTGCCAGCAGCTTAGGAGGGGGAATAGGGATGGGCACAGATACGCAGTATTTT
CASSLGGGIGMGTDTQYF
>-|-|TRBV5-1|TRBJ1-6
TGCGCCAGCAGCCCGGGAGTTAATTCACCCCTCCACTTT
CASSPGVNSPLHF
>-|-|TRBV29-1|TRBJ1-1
TGCAGCGTGGAGTCGGGGCCCATTCCCCAAGCTTTCTTT
CSVESGPIPQAFF
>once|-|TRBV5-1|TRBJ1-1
TGCGCCAGCAGCCCGGGGGGACGGACTGAAGCTTTCTTT
CASSPGGRTEAFF
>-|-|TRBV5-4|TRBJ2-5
TGTGCCAGCAGCTTGGCCGGTGGGGGCGCTTCGGAGACCCAGTACTTC
CASSLAGGGASETQYF
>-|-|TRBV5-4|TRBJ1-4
TGTGCCAGCAGCCCGCGGGGGAATGAAAAACTGTTTTTT
CASSPRGNEKLFF
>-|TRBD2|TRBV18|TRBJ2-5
TGTGCCAGCTCACACGGGAGGGCGGATTCAGGGGAGACCCAGTACTTC
CASSHGRADSGETQYF
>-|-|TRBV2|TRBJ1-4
TGTGCCAGCAGTGAAGTCGTGGGAGGGGAAAAACTGTTTTTT
CASSEVVGGEKLFF
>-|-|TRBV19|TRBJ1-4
TGTGCCAGTAGTGCCAGACAGTATGCAACTAATGAAAAACTGTTTTTT
CASSARQYATNEKLFF
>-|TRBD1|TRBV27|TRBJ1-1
TGTGCCAGCAGTTTATCCGGGACAGGGGGCGAAGCTTTCTTT
CASSLSGTGGEAFF
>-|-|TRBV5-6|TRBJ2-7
TGTGCCAGCAGCTTTACTTCGCTTTCCTACGAGCAGTACTTC
CASSFTSLSYEQYF
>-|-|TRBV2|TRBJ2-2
TGTGCCAGCAGTGTCGTAGAAGGCGGCACCGGGGAGCTGTTTTTT
CASSVVEGGTGELFF
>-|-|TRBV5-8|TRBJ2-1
TGTGCCAGCAGCTTGGACGCAGACAATGAGCAGTTCTTC
CASSLDADNEQFF
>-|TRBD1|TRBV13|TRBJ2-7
TGTGCCAGCAGCACACCTGGACAGGGCTCCTACGAGCAGTACTTC
CASSTPGQGSYEQYF
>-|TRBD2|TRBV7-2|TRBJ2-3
TGTGCCAGCAGCCTGGATCTAGCGGGTGGCCTTTGGTATTTT
CASSLDLAGGLWYF
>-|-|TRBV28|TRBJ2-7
TGTGCCAGCAGTTTGCCCCGGTACCACTCCTACGAGCAGTACTTC
CASSLPRYHSYEQYF
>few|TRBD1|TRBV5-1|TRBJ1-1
TGCGCCAGCAGCTTGAGAACAGGGGCGAACACTGAAGCTTTCTTT
CASSLRTGANTEAFF
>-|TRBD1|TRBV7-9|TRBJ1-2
TGTGCCAGCAGCTTTGGGACAGGGAATAACTATGGCTACACCTTC
CASSFGTGNNYGYTF
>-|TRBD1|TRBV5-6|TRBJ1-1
TGTGCCAGCAAACAGGGGGCACGGACTGAAGCTTTCTTT
CASKQGARTEAFF
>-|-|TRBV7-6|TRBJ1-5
TGTGCCAGCAGCCTTGGACAGCCAAATCAGCCCCAGCATTTT
CASSLGQPNQPQHF
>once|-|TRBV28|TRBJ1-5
TGTGCCAGCAGTCCCCTCATTTATCAGCCCCAGCATTTT
CASSPLIYQPQHF
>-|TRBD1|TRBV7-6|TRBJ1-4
TGTGCCAGCAGCTTAGGCCCAGGGGGAGGAAGTGAAAAACTGTTTTTT
CASSLGPGGGSEKLFF